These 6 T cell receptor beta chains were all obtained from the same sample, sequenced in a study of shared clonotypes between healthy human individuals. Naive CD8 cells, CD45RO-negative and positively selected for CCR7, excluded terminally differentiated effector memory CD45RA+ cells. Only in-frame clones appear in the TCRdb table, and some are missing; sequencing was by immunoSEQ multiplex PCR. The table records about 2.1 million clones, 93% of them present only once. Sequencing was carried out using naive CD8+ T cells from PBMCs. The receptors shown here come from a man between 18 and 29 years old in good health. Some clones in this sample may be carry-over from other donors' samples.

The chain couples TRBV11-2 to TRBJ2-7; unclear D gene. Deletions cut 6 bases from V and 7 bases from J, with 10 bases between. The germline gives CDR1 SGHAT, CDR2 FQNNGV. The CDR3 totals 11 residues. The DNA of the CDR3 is TGTGCCAGCAGACTGGGGATAGAGCAGTACTTC. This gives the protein CASRLGIEQYF.

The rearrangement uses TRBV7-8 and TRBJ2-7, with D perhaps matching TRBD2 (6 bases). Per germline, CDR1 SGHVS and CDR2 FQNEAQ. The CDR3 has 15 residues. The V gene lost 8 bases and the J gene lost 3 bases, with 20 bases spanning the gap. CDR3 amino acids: CASHKTGDFFYEQYF. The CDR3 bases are TGTGCCAGCCACAAAACGGGAGATTTTTTCTACGAGCAGTACTTC. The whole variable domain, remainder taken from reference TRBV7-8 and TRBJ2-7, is GAGVSQSPRYKVAKRGQDVALRCDPISGHVSLFWYQQALGQGPEFLTYFQNEAQLDKSGLPSDRFFAERPEGSVSTLKIQRTQQEDSAVYLCASHKTGDFFYEQYFGPGTRLTVT.

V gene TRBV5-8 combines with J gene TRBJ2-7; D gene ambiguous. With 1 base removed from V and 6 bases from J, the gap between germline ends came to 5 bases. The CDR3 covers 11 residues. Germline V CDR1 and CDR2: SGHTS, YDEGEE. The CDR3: CASSLLVEQYF. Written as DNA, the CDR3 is TGTGCCAGCAGCTTGTTAGTCGAGCAGTACTTC.

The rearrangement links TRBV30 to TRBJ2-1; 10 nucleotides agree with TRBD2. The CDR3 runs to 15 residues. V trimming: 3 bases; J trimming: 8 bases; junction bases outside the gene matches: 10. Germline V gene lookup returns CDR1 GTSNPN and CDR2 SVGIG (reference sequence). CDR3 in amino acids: CAWSPGVAGGDEQFF. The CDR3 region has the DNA TGTGCCTGGAGCCCCGGAGTAGCGGGAGGAGATGAGCAGTTCTTC.

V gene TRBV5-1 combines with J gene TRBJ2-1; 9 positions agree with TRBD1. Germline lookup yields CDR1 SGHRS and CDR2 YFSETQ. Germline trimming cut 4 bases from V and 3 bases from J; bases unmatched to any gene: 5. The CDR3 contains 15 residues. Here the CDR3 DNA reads TGCGCCAGCAGCCGCTGGACAGGGGACTACAATGAGCAGTTCTTC. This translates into CASSRWTGDYNEQFF.

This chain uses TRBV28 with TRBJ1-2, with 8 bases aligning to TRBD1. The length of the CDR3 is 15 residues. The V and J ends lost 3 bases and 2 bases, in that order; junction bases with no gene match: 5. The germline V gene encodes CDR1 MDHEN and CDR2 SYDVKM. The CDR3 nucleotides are TGTGCCAGCAGTTTGAGGGACAGGTCGAACTATGGCTACACCTTC. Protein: CASSLRDRSNYGYTF.